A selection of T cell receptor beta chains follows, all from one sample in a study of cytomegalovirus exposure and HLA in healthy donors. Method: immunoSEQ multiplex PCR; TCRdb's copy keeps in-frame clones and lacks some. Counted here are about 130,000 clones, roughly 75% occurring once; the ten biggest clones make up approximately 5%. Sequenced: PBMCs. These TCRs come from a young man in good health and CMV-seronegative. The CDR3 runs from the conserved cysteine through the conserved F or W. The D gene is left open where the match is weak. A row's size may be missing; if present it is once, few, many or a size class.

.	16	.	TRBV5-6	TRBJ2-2	CASSPSTGRFGGELFF	TGTGCCAGCAGCCCGAGCACAGGGCGGTTCGGCGGGGAGCTGTTTTTT
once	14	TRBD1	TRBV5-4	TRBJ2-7	CASSSGGQVDEQYF	TGTGCCAGCAGCTCCGGCGGACAGGTCGACGAGCAGTACTTC
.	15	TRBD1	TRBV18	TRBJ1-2	CASSPPGQGYGGYTF	TGTGCCAGCTCACCACCTGGACAGGGGTACGGTGGCTACACCTTC
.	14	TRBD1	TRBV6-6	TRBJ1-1	CASSYPGGNTEAFF	TGTGCCAGCAGTTACCCAGGGGGAAACACTGAAGCTTTCTTT
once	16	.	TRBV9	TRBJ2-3	CASSVGGTFNTDTQYF	TGTGCCAGCAGCGTAGGTGGGACTTTTAACACAGATACGCAGTATTTT
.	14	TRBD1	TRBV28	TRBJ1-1	CASSSDREATEAFF	TGTGCCAGCAGTTCAGACAGGGAGGCCACTGAAGCTTTCTTT
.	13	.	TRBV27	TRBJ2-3	CASRKVGVDTQYF	TGTGCCAGCAGGAAAGTAGGGGTCGATACGCAGTATTTT
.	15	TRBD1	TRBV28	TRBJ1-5	CASSIRDRALQPQHF	TGTGCCAGCAGTATCCGGGACAGGGCCTTGCAGCCCCAGCATTTT
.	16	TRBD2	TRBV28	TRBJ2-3	CASSEIAGALTDTQYF	TGTGCCAGCAGTGAAATAGCGGGGGCCCTCACAGATACGCAGTATTTT
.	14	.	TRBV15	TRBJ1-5	CATSRDRYNQPQHF	TGTGCCACCAGCAGAGATCGGTACAATCAGCCCCAGCATTTT
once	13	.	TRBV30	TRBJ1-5	CAWSVQAFQPQHF	TGTGCCTGGAGTGTACAGGCGTTTCAGCCCCAGCATTTT
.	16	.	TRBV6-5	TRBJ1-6	CASSYSLSSYNSPLHF	TGTGCCAGCAGTTACTCTCTGAGCTCCTATAATTCCCCCCTCCACTTT
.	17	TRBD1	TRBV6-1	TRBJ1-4	CASSATQGMGSNEKLFF	TGTGCCAGCAGTGCTACACAGGGGATGGGGTCTAATGAAAAACTGTTTTTT
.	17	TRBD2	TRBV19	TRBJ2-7	CASSSHRGIAGVHEQYF	TGTGCCAGTAGTAGCCACCGGGGGATAGCGGGAGTCCACGAGCAGTACTTC
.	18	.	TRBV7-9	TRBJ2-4	CASSLVVWQQEAKNIQYF	TGTGCCAGCAGCTTAGTCGTGTGGCAGCAGGAAGCCAAAAACATTCAGTACTTC
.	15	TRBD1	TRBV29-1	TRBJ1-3	CSVAGPGQKGNTIYF	TGCAGCGTTGCTGGACCGGGACAGAAAGGAAACACCATATATTTT
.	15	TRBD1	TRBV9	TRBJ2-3	CASSLQGNLVDTQYF	TGTGCCAGCAGCCTACAGGGGAATTTGGTAGATACGCAGTATTTT
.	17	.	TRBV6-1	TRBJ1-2	CASSEGWRTPTNYGYTF	TGTGCCAGCAGTGAAGGGTGGCGGACACCGACTAACTATGGCTACACCTTC
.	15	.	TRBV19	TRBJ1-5	CASSIPLGGSQPQHF	TGTGCCAGTAGTATTCCTCTCGGGGGAAGTCAGCCCCAGCATTTT
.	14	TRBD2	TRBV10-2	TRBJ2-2	CASSVRGVTGELFF	TGCGCCAGCAGTGTGCGGGGGGTTACCGGGGAGCTGTTTTTT
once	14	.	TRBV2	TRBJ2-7	CASSSQGTNYEQYF	TGTGCCAGCAGTTCGCAGGGGACTAACTACGAGCAGTACTTC
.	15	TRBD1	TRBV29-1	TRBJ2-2	CSVNWGQGSGGELFF	TGCAGCGTTAATTGGGGACAGGGTAGCGGCGGGGAGCTGTTTTTT
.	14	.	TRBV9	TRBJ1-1	CASSVVRGNTEAFF	TGTGCCAGCAGCGTAGTTCGGGGGAACACTGAAGCTTTCTTT
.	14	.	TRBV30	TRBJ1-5	CAWSADRLNQPQHF	TGTGCCTGGAGTGCCGACAGGCTCAATCAGCCCCAGCATTTT
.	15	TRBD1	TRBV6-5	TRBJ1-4	CASSYLGTDGEKLFF	TGTGCCAGCAGTTACTTGGGGACAGATGGTGAAAAACTGTTTTTT
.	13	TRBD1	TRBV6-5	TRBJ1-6	CASSVQGRSPLHF	TGTGCCAGCAGTGTACAGGGGCGTTCACCCCTCCACTTT
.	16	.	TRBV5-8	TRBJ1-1	CASSLGLWTANTEAFF	TGTGCCAGCAGCTTGGGGTTATGGACAGCGAACACTGAAGCTTTCTTT
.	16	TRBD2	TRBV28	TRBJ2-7	CASSLAAAGGPREQYF	TGTGCCAGCAGTTTAGCCGCAGCGGGAGGGCCGAGGGAGCAGTACTTC
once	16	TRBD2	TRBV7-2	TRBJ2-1	CASSLFGSGGYNEQFF	TGTGCCAGCAGCTTATTTGGTAGCGGGGGATACAATGAGCAGTTCTTC
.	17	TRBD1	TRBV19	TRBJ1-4	CASRRGGTGVTNEKLFF	TGTGCCAGTCGCAGGGGAGGGACAGGAGTAACTAATGAAAAACTGTTTTTT
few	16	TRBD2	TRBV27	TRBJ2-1	CASSLSAAGVGTEQFF	TGTGCCAGCAGTTTATCAGCAGCGGGAGTGGGGACTGAGCAGTTCTTC
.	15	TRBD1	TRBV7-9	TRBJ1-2	CSSEGQGPIVYGYTF	TGTTCCTCCGAGGGACAGGGCCCTATCGTCTATGGCTACACCTTC
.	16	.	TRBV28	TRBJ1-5	CASSFARRGGNQPQHF	TGTGCCAGCAGTTTCGCCCGGAGGGGTGGCAATCAGCCCCAGCATTTT
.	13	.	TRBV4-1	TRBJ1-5	CASSQDLRQPQHF	TGCGCCAGCAGCCAAGATCTCCGTCAGCCCCAGCATTTT
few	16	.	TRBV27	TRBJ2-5	CASSSRWGDLQETQYF	TGTGCCAGCAGTTCCCGTTGGGGGGATCTTCAAGAGACCCAGTACTTC
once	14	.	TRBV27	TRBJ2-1	CASKGVVSYNEQFF	TGTGCCAGCAAGGGGGTAGTCTCCTACAATGAGCAGTTCTTC
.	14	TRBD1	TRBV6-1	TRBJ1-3	CASSAGDRTLSIYF	TGTGCCAGCAGTGCTGGGGACAGAACATTATCCATATATTTT
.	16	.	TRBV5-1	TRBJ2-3	CASSLAIEESTDTQYF	TGCGCCAGCAGCTTGGCGATTGAGGAATCCACAGATACGCAGTATTTT
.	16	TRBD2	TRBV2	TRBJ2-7	CASSEGLAGESYEQYF	TGTGCCAGCAGTGAGGGACTAGCGGGAGAAAGTTACGAGCAGTACTTC
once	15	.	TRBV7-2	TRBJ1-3	CASSPDGTTGNTIYF	TGTGCCAGCAGCCCGGACGGGACAACTGGAAACACCATATATTTT
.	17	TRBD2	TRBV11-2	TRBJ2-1	CASSLDLGGRLGHEQFF	TGTGCCAGCAGCTTAGATCTTGGCGGGAGGTTGGGCCATGAGCAGTTCTTC
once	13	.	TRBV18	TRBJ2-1	CASSPGTANEQFF	TGTGCCAGCTCACCGGGTACAGCCAATGAGCAGTTCTTC
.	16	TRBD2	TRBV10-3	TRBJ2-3	CAISEGLAGAVDTQYF	TGTGCCATCAGTGAGGGGCTAGCGGGGGCGGTAGATACGCAGTATTTT
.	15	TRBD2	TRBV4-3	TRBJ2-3	CASSQGGGFPDTQYF	TGCGCCAGCAGCCAAGGCGGGGGGTTTCCAGATACGCAGTATTTT
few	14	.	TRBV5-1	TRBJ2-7	CASSLTGSGYEQYF	TGCGCCAGCAGCTTGACAGGGTCCGGTTACGAGCAGTACTTC
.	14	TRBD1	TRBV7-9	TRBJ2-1	CASSLTGGRNEQFF	TGTGCCAGCAGCCTGACAGGGGGGCGGAATGAGCAGTTCTTC
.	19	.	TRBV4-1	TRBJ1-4	CASSPTQGGLTSFYEKLFF	TGCGCCAGCAGCCCAACACAGGGCGGACTCACGTCATTTTATGAAAAACTGTTTTTT
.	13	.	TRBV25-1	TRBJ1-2	CASSPWGGEGYTF	TGTGCCAGCAGTCCCTGGGGGGGAGAGGGCTACACCTTC
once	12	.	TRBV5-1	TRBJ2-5	CASSLIGAEQYF	TGCGCCAGCAGCTTGATAGGGGCAGAGCAGTACTTC
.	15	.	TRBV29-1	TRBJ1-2	CSAGTGDSGRDGYTF	TGCAGCGCCGGAACCGGGGACTCAGGGAGGGATGGCTACACCTTC
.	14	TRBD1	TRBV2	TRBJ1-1	CASSPQGLNTEAFF	TGTGCCAGCAGTCCACAGGGGCTGAACACTGAAGCTTTCTTT
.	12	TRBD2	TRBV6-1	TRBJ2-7	CASSRGDYEQYF	TGTGCCAGCAGCCGGGGGGACTACGAGCAGTACTTC
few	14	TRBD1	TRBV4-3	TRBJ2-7	CASSQNPGQNEQYF	TGCGCCAGCAGCCAGAATCCGGGACAGAACGAGCAGTACTTC
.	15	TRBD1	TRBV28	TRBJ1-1	CASSWGGQGWTEAFF	TGTGCCAGCAGCTGGGGGGGACAGGGCTGGACTGAAGCTTTCTTT
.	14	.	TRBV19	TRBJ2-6	CASSIGAGANVLTF	TGTGCCAGTAGTATAGGAGCTGGGGCCAACGTCCTGACTTTC
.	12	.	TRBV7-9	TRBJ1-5	CASSLDVQPQHF	TGTGCCAGCAGCTTAGATGTACAGCCCCAGCATTTT
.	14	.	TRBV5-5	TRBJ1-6	CASSPSGYNSPLHF	TGTGCCAGCAGCCCTAGCGGGTATAATTCACCCCTCCACTTT